The 17 T cell receptor beta chains given below trace back to one sample, sequenced in a study of cytomegalovirus exposure and HLA in healthy donors. The study ran its PCR with 60 Vbeta and 13 Jbeta primers. Profiled with immunoSEQ multiplex PCR; TCRdb holds only in-frame clones, not every one. The sample records approximately 150,000 clones, roughly 75% being singletons. The sample consisted of PBMCs. Every receptor here comes from a man younger than 35 in good health and CMV-seropositive.

Points on this clone: An end of the junction does not agree with germline; a read error may underlie this. The chain combines TRBV7-8 with TRBJ2-7, with 11 bases aligning to TRBD2. The germline CDR1 and CDR2 sequences are SGHVS and FQNEAQ. CDR3 length: 15 amino acids. In DNA form, the CDR3 reads TGTGCCAGCAGGTTAGCGGGAGGGCCTAGTTCCGAGCAGTACTTC. Amino acid sequence: CASRLAGGPSSEQYF.

This clone was recorded a few times. The chain joins TRBV28 to TRBJ2-1; possibly TRBD2 for D (5 bases). Germline CDR1 and CDR2: MDHEN and SYDVKM. The CDR3 has 15 residues. V was shortened by 4 bases and J by 8 bases, with 18 bases between the two germline ends. The CDR3 loop is CASSSPLAFSDEQFF. The CDR3 bases are TGTGCCAGCAGTTCCCCCTTGGCGTTTAGCGATGAGCAGTTCTTC.

The gene calls are TRBV29-1 and TRBJ2-3, with a weak D call TRBD2 (6 bases). Germline V lookup: CDR1 SQVTM, CDR2 ANQGSEA. Between the trimmed V and J ends, which lost 8 bases and 0 bases, there was a span of 15 bases. The CDR3 length is 14 residues. CDR3 coding DNA: TGCAGCTTGAAGCCGGGACTGAGCACAGATACGCAGTATTTT. Residues: CSLKPGLSTDTQYF.

The chain links TRBV7-2 to TRBJ1-3; unclear D gene. Germline V gene data show CDR1 as SGHTA and CDR2 as FQGNSA. Trimming stripped 2 bases from V and 0 bases from J, with 14 bases between. CDR3 length: 17 residues. In nucleotides, the CDR3 is TGTGCCAGCAGCTTAACCCTGCCAGGATACTCTGGAAACACCATATATTTT. Protein product: CASSLTLPGYSGNTIYF.

The rearrangement links TRBV7-2 to TRBJ1-3, with 7 bases identical to TRBD1. Trimming took 5 bases from V and 2 from J; bases not matched to a gene: 3. This CDR3 contains 14 residues. Germline V CDR1 and CDR2: SGHTA, FQGNSA. In DNA form, the CDR3 reads TGTGCCAGCAGCCTCGACAGGGCTGGAAACACCATATATTTT. Translated: CASSLDRAGNTIYF.

V is TRBV27 and J is TRBJ1-1; tentatively, D is TRBD1 (5 bases). CDR1 MNHEY and CDR2 SMNVEV come from the germline V gene (reference sequence). The CDR3 is 15 amino acids. Trimming took 7 bases from V and 4 from J, leaving 19 bases between them. The CDR3 region has the DNA TGTGCCAGCAAGTCCCCGGAGGGAACAGGCACTGAAGCTTTCTTT. Its protein is CASKSPEGTGTEAFF.

V is TRBV28 and J is TRBJ1-5; D might be TRBD1 (5 bases). The V and J ends lost 5 bases and 5 bases respectively, with 13 bases between them. CDR1 and CDR2 (germline): MDHEN, SYDVKM. The CDR3 is 14 amino acids. CDR3 nucleotide sequence: TGTGCCAGCAGTACCCGGACATCTTATCAGCCCCAGCATTTT. Its protein is CASSTRTSYQPQHF.

This chain connects TRBV6-4 to TRBJ2-7; tentative D call: TRBD2 (6 bases). The V gene's germline CDR1 is MRHNA and CDR2 SNTAGT. V was shortened by 3 bases and J by 4 bases, with 13 bases between the two germline ends. The CDR3 contains 14 residues. DNA of the CDR3: TGTGCCAGCAGTGAGGGCGGGGAAGGGTACGAGCAGTACTTC. Its translation: CASSEGGEGYEQYF.

This clone was seen only a few times. The V gene is TRBV5-1, the J gene TRBJ1-2; the D is unclear. The CDR3 covers 13 residues. The germline CDR1 and CDR2 sequences are SGHRS and YFSETQ. V was clipped by 0 bases and J by 13 bases, with 16 bases between them. The CDR3 loop reads CASSLDSISFSTF. CDR3 DNA sequence: TGCGCCAGCAGCTTGGACAGTATCTCGTTTAGCACCTTC.

The chain uses TRBV2 and TRBJ2-7; 9 positions match TRBD1. CDR1 is SNHLY, CDR2 FYNNEI, per germline. With 3 bases clipped from V and 3 bases from J, the junction kept 0 bases outside the gene matches. The CDR3 consists of 13 residues. DNA for the CDR3: TGTGCCAGCAGTGAGGACAGGGGCTACGAGCAGTACTTC. This codes for CASSEDRGYEQYF.

This chain joins TRBV13 and TRBJ1-3; 8 bases match TRBD1. Germline V gene sequence: CDR1 PRHDT, CDR2 FYEKMQ (reference sequence). The CDR3 totals 17 residues. V trimming: 5 bases; J trimming: 0 bases; junction bases outside the gene matches: 9. CDR3 sequence (DNA): TGTGCCAGCAGCCCCCGGACAGGGACGAGCTCTGGAAACACCATATATTTT. Protein: CASSPRTGTSSGNTIYF.

V is TRBV29-1 and J is TRBJ2-7, with D perhaps matching TRBD1 (5 bases). CDR1 SQVTM and CDR2 ANQGSEA come from the germline V gene. With 1 base removed from V and 3 bases from J, the gap between germline ends came to 13 bases. This CDR3 is 14 amino acids long. CDR3 region: CSVEARMGHYEQYF. The DNA for the CDR3 is TGCAGCGTTGAAGCCCGAATGGGGCACTACGAGCAGTACTTC.

This clone was recorded a few times. The rearrangement links TRBV4-2 to TRBJ1-5; D gene unclear. The germline V gene has CDR1 LGHNA and CDR2 YNFKEQ. The V end was cut by 0 bases, the J end by 4 bases, with 10 bases between. The CDR3 is 15 amino acids. This chain's CDR3 is CASSQERAVNQPQHF. The CDR3 nucleotides read TGTGCCAGCAGCCAAGAGCGGGCGGTTAATCAGCCCCAGCATTTT.

This clone has only one observation. The gene calls are TRBV30 and TRBJ1-3, with TRBD1 as a possible D gene (5 bases). From germline, CDR1 is GTSNPN and CDR2 SVGIG (reference sequence). Between the trimmed V and J ends, which lost 4 bases and 2 bases, there was a span of 9 bases. CDR3 length equals 13 residues. The CDR3 nucleotides read TGTGCCTGGACGGGGGGGGCTGGAAACACCATATATTTT. Translation gives CAWTGGAGNTIYF.

The V gene is TRBV7-2, the J gene TRBJ2-1; a possible D gene is TRBD1 (6 bases). This CDR3 is built from 15 residues. The V and J ends lost 5 bases and 3 bases respectively, with 14 bases between them. Germline CDR1 reads SGHTA; CDR2 reads FQGNSA. The CDR3 DNA sequence: TGTGCCAGCAGCCTTCGTGGGGGCAACTACAATGAGCAGTTCTTC. It encodes CASSLRGGNYNEQFF.

The CDR3 sequence: CASSLLRGTGELFF. CDR3 nucleotides: TGTGCCAGCAGTTTATTACGAGGGACCGGGGAGCTGTTTTTT. The gene calls are TRBV28 and TRBJ2-2, with a possible D match to TRBD2 (5 bases). Trimming took off 1 base at V and 5 bases at J, with 8 bases between the two ends. The CDR3 is 14 amino acids. Germline V lookup: CDR1 MDHEN, CDR2 SYDVKM. Based on the CDR3 plus reference TRBV28 and TRBJ2-2, the full variable domain is DVKVTQSSRYLVKRTGEKVFLECVQDMDHENMFWYRQDPGLGLRLIYFSYDVKMKEKGDIPEGYSVSREKKERFSLILESASTNQTSMYLCASSLLRGTGELFFGEGSRLTVL.

This clone appeared a single time. J is TRBJ2-5 and V is TRBV29-1; TRBD2 matches at 12 bases. The CDR3 is 17 residues long. Germline values: CDR1 SQVTM, CDR2 ANQGSEA. The V gene end was trimmed by 0 bases and the J gene end by 5 bases; junction bases not matched to a gene: 10. The CDR3 loop is CSVEDNLAGGPGETQYF. As DNA, the CDR3 is TGCAGCGTTGAAGATAATCTAGCGGGAGGGCCCGGGGAGACCCAGTACTTC. The full variable domain, its missing parts supplied by reference TRBV29-1 and TRBJ2-5, is SAVISQKPSRDICQRGTSLTIQCQVDSQVTMMFWYRQQPGQSLTLIATANQGSEATYESGFVIDKFPISRPNLTFSTLTVSNMSPEDSSIYLCSVEDNLAGGPGETQYFGPGTRLLVL.